Below, 32 T cell receptor beta chains from the same sample are listed, as sequenced in a study of OX40 agonist ivuxolimab in advanced cancers. Profiling relied on immunoSEQ multiplex PCR, and the TCRdb table lists in-frame clones only, not all of them. Of tens of thousands of clones listed, more than 70% are singletons. The sample in question was CD4+ or CD8+ T cells sorted from blood, obtained in a trial of the OX40 agonist ivuxolimab. These receptors originate from an adult with an advanced solid tumor such as melanoma, head and neck, liver or kidney cancer.

J is TRBJ1-2 and V is TRBV7-9; no definite D call. Germline CDR1 reads SEHNR; CDR2 reads FQNEAQ (reference sequence). Trimming pared 0 bases from V and 2 bases from J, leaving 16 bases between. The CDR3 contains 17 residues. CDR3 protein: CASSLANWGEANYGYTF. The CDR3 DNA sequence: TGTGCCAGCAGCTTAGCTAACTGGGGTGAGGCGAACTATGGCTACACCTTC.

The rearrangement joins TRBV6-1 to TRBJ1-2; 12 bases match TRBD1. The J segment lost 5 bases and the V segment lost 6 bases, leaving 7 bases of the junction unmatched. Germline V gene sequence: CDR1 MNHNS, CDR2 SASEGT. The CDR3 is 15 residues long. The CDR3 sequence is CASRPGQGARYGYTF. For the CDR3, the DNA is TGTGCCAGCAGGCCGGGACAGGGGGCCAGGTATGGCTACACCTTC.

In its sample, this clone was seen a few times. The chain has TRBV6-1 and TRBJ2-1, with TRBD2 matching over 7 bases. V trimming: 8 bases; J trimming: 6 bases; junction bases outside the gene matches: 7. The CDR3 contains 13 residues. CDR1 and CDR2 (germline): MNHNS, SASEGT. The CDR3 DNA sequence: TGTGCCAGCCCAGCGGGAAGTGCCAATGAGCAGTTCTTC. Its translation is CASPAGSANEQFF.

The gene calls are TRBV6-6 and TRBJ1-4, with unresolved D. V gave up 6 bases and J gave up 0 bases, with 11 bases separating them. Germline V lookup: CDR1 MNHNY, CDR2 SVGAGI (reference sequence). This CDR3 is 15 amino acids long. CDR3 coding DNA: TGTGCCAGCAGCCTAGTAGCCGCAACTAATGAAAAACTGTTTTTT. It is translated as CASSLVAATNEKLFF.

The CDR3 DNA reads TGTGCCACCGGGACAGGGGCAGGCACCGGGGAGCTGTTTTTT. Translating gives CATGTGAGTGELFF. This chain connects TRBV19 to TRBJ2-2, with 10 bases fitting TRBD1. Unmatched junction bases numbered 6, after V lost 10 bases and J lost 4 bases. The CDR3 is made up of 14 amino acids. Looked up from germline, CDR1 is LNHDA and CDR2 is SQIVND (reference sequence).

About this clone itself: This may be a read error, as it is one base from a much larger clone. The chain recombines TRBV7-2 with TRBJ1-3, with D maybe TRBD1 (5 bases). Looked up from germline, CDR1 is SGHTA and CDR2 is FQGNSA. There are 14 residues in the CDR3. V was shortened by 5 bases and J by 8 bases, with 16 bases between the two germline ends. The DNA of the CDR3 is TGTGCCAGCAGCCTGCCCGGAGGGGTAGACACCATATATTTT. Encoded protein: CASSLPGGVDTIYF.

The chain joins TRBV7-2 to TRBJ1-2; D unclear. The CDR3 is 15 amino acids. In germline, CDR1 is SGHTA, CDR2 FQGNSA. V lost 1 base to trimming and J lost 2 bases, with 11 bases between them. The CDR3 protein is CASSLGAAGNYGYTF. Here the CDR3 DNA reads TGTGCCAGCAGCTTAGGGGCAGCCGGCAACTATGGCTACACCTTC.

The gene calls are TRBV5-1 and TRBJ2-7, with 7 bases identical to TRBD2. The CDR3 covers 13 residues. V lost 1 base and J lost 7; bases outside the gene matches: 5. CDR1 and CDR2 from the germline V gene are SGHRS and YFSETQ. The CDR3 DNA follows: TGCGCCAGCAGCTTGCTCGGGACTAAAGAGCAGTACTTC. This codes for CASSLLGTKEQYF. The variable domain in full, with the rest retrieved from reference TRBV5-1 and TRBJ2-7, is KAGVTQTPRYLIKTRGQQVTLSCSPISGHRSVSWYQQTPGQGLQFLFEYFSETQRNKGNFPGRFSGRQFSNSRSEMNVSTLELGDSALYLCASSLLGTKEQYFGPGTRLTVT.

The CDR3 coding sequence is TGTGCCAGTACTAGGGGAGGAGGCACAGATACGCAGTATTTT. Amino acids: CASTRGGGTDTQYF. V gene TRBV19 combines with J gene TRBJ2-3; weak D call: TRBD2 (6 bases). V was clipped by 7 bases and J by 1 base, with 12 bases between them. CDR1 and CDR2 from the germline V gene are LNHDA and SQIVND (reference sequence). The CDR3 contains 14 residues.

For the CDR3, the DNA is TGTGCCAGCAGTCCACTTAAGGGGCAGGTCACTGAAGCTTTCTTT. Translating it yields CASSPLKGQVTEAFF. The J gene is TRBJ1-1, the V gene TRBV27; TRBD1 is a possible D gene (5 bases). Deletions cut 5 bases from V and 4 bases from J, with 17 bases between. The CDR3 totals 15 residues. Per the germline V gene, CDR1 is MNHEY and CDR2 is SMNVEV (reference sequence).

The V and J genes are TRBV5-1 and TRBJ1-1, with 9 bases identical to TRBD1. The J segment lost 10 bases and the V segment lost 4 bases, leaving 11 bases of the junction unmatched. The CDR3 has 14 residues. Germline-derived CDR1 and CDR2 are SGHRS and YFSETQ. The CDR3 DNA reads TGCGCCAGCAGCCCCCTCAATCCGGGACAGGGAGCTTTCTTT. It encodes CASSPLNPGQGAFF.

J is TRBJ2-1 and V is TRBV15, with D perhaps matching TRBD1 or TRBD2 (5 bases each). The germline V and J ends were trimmed by 3 bases and 4 bases, with 19 bases remaining between them. This CDR3 contains 17 residues. Germline V gene lookup returns CDR1 LNHNV and CDR2 YYDKDF (reference sequence). The CDR3 DNA follows: TGTGCCACCAGCAGGTTTGGGGCCCGGACTTTATACAATGAGCAGTTCTTC. It is translated as CATSRFGARTLYNEQFF.

As for this clone: Additional DNA sequences in this sample encode the identical CDR3. This chain links TRBV30 with TRBJ1-1, with TRBD1 matching 7 bases. The germline gives CDR1 GTSNPN, CDR2 SVGIG (reference sequence). The CDR3 runs to 15 residues. Trimming removed 8 bases from V and 1 base from J; junction bases left unmatched: 13. In DNA, the CDR3 is TGTGCCGGCAGGGGGGCTTTAGGCGGGAACACTGAAGCTTTCTTT. Translating it yields CAGRGALGGNTEAFF.

The chain links TRBV6-1 to TRBJ2-7; D may be TRBD1 (6 bases). V gave up 2 bases and J gave up 2 bases, with 13 bases separating them. The germline V gene encodes CDR1 MNHNS and CDR2 SASEGT. The CDR3 has 15 amino acids. The CDR3 coding sequence is TGTGCCAGCAGTGAACCTCCAGGGGTGACCTACGAGCAGTACTTC. This encodes CASSEPPGVTYEQYF.

The chain has TRBV6-6 and TRBJ2-7; TRBD2 matches at 14 bases. CDR3 length equals 14 residues. Germline V gene lookup returns CDR1 MNHNY and CDR2 SVGAGI (reference sequence). Germline trimming cut 5 bases from V and 6 bases from J; bases unmatched to any gene: 3. The CDR3 DNA is TGTGCCAGCAGTCCGGGACTAGCGGGAGTCGAGCAGTACTTC. Protein product: CASSPGLAGVEQYF.

This clone was counted ten times or more. The J gene is TRBJ1-5, the V gene TRBV19; 10 nucleotides line up with TRBD1. The junction had 7 bases not matched to a gene; V was cut back by 6 bases and J by 2 bases. This CDR3 region has 16 residues. In germline, CDR1 is LNHDA, CDR2 SQIVND (reference sequence). In DNA, the CDR3 is TGTGCCAGTAGCCAGACAGGGGGCGGAGGCAATCAGCCCCAGCATTTT. Translated: CASSQTGGGGNQPQHF.

The gene calls are TRBV28 and TRBJ1-2; D possibly corresponds to TRBD1 (6 bases). The CDR3 runs 15 residues. Germline V gene sequence: CDR1 MDHEN, CDR2 SYDVKM. The V end lost 3 bases, the J end lost 3 bases, and 14 bases lay between the germline ends. In nucleotides, the CDR3 is TGTGCCAGCAGTTTTGGATCAGGGGCCGACTATGGCTACACCTTC. Its translation is CASSFGSGADYGYTF.

The chain carries TRBV7-9 and TRBJ2-1; 8 nucleotides agree with TRBD2. This CDR3 is built from 15 residues. The V segment lost 1 base and the J segment 2 bases; nucleotides outside the gene matches: 1. The germline CDR1 and CDR2 sequences are SEHNR and FQNEAQ (reference sequence). DNA of the CDR3: TGTGCCAGCAGCTTAGACGGGAGGGCCTACAATGAGCAGTTCTTC. Translated: CASSLDGRAYNEQFF.

The V gene is TRBV5-1, the J gene TRBJ2-1; 9 positions match TRBD1. Germline loops: CDR1 SGHRS, CDR2 YFSETQ. This CDR3 has 12 amino acids. V lost 4 bases to trimming and J lost 12 bases; unmatched junction nucleotides: 5. In DNA form, the CDR3 reads TGCGCCAGCAGCCCGGGACAGGGCCGGCAGTTCTTC. Encoded protein: CASSPGQGRQFF.

V gene TRBV12-5 combines with J gene TRBJ2-3; the D is unclear. CDR3 length: 14 amino acids. The germline V and J ends were trimmed by 8 bases and 0 bases, with 12 bases remaining between them. Looked up from germline, CDR1 is LGHNT and CDR2 is FRNRAP. Here the CDR3 reads CASSQTISTDTQYF. CDR3 sequence (DNA): TGTGCTAGTTCCCAGACGATTAGCACAGATACGCAGTATTTT.

CDR3 residues: CASSLGGVSTYEQYF. For the CDR3, the DNA is TGTGCCAGCAGCTTAGGCGGGGTATCGACCTACGAGCAGTACTTC. The chain couples TRBV7-6 to TRBJ2-7; tentatively, D is TRBD2 (6 bases). The V gene lost 1 base and the J gene lost 2 bases, with 12 bases spanning the gap. CDR1 and CDR2 from the germline V gene are SGHVS and FNYEAQ. This CDR3 region has 15 residues.

The V call is TRBV7-9, the J call TRBJ1-1; D not certain. With 1 base removed from V and 4 bases from J, the gap between germline ends came to 7 bases. CDR1 and CDR2 from the germline V gene are SEHNR and FQNEAQ (reference sequence). This CDR3 contains 13 residues. DNA of the CDR3: TGTGCCAGCAGCTTAGAGTCGGGCACTGAAGCTTTCTTT. Its protein is CASSLESGTEAFF.

On this clone: Other DNA variants within this sample encode the same CDR3. The chain links TRBV20-1 to TRBJ1-2, with D possibly being TRBD1 (6 bases). Germline-derived CDR1 and CDR2 are DFQATT and SNEGSKA (reference sequence). The CDR3 has 11 residues. Between the trimmed V and J ends, which lost 1 base and 7 bases, there was a span of 7 bases. In nucleotides, the CDR3 is TGCAGTGCTAGAGGAGGGGGTGGCTACACCTTC. As protein: CSARGGGGYTF.

This chain joins TRBV11-2 and TRBJ2-5; 7 bases line up with TRBD1. The CDR3 has 13 amino acids. J lost 4 bases, V lost 1 base, and 0 bases had no gene match. CDR1 and CDR2 (germline): SGHAT, FQNNGV. The CDR3 reads CASSLGQGETQYF. For the CDR3, the DNA is TGTGCCAGCAGCTTAGGACAGGGAGAGACCCAGTACTTC.

The chain links TRBV27 to TRBJ1-4; TRBD1 aligns across 8 bases. With V trimmed by 6 bases and J by 8 bases, 11 bases remained unmatched. The length of the CDR3 is 15 residues. Germline CDR1 and CDR2: MNHEY and SMNVEV (reference sequence). This chain's CDR3 is CASSPGGGRREKLFF. CDR3 DNA sequence: TGTGCCAGCAGCCCAGGGGGCGGTCGGCGGGAAAAACTGTTTTTT.

The CDR3 here is CASSLVAPPKPGELFF. CDR3 DNA sequence: TGTGCCAGCAGCTTAGTTGCCCCACCGAAACCGGGGGAGCTGTTTTTT. The V gene is TRBV11-2, the J gene TRBJ2-2; D not resolved. V dropped 1 base and J dropped 8 bases, with 17 bases sitting between them. The CDR3 extends over 16 amino acids. The germline V gene encodes CDR1 SGHAT and CDR2 FQNNGV.

This clone was observed once. The chain combines TRBV7-6 with TRBJ2-1, with 9 positions matching TRBD2. Germline V CDR1 and CDR2: SGHVS, FNYEAQ. The CDR3 spans 14 residues. V lost 6 bases to trimming and J lost 5 bases; unmatched junction nucleotides: 5. CDR3 region: CASSLSGRHNEQFF. The CDR3 DNA sequence: TGTGCCAGCAGTCTTAGCGGGAGACACAATGAGCAGTTCTTC.

The chain is built from TRBV18 and TRBJ1-4; 7 nucleotides agree with TRBD1. The CDR3 length is 15 residues. V shed 3 bases and J 6 bases; nucleotides not matched to a gene: 7. The germline gives CDR1 KGHSH, CDR2 LQKENI. Here the CDR3 DNA reads TGTGCCAGCTCACCTCGGCAGGGGGGGGATGAAAAACTGTTTTTT. It is translated as CASSPRQGGDEKLFF.

This chain connects TRBV6-5 to TRBJ2-7; D is undetermined. Per the germline V gene, CDR1 is MNHEY and CDR2 is SVGAGI. The CDR3 covers 11 residues. The V and J ends lost 7 bases and 4 bases respectively, with 8 bases between them. The CDR3 DNA is TGTGCCAGCAAGCGAGATTACGAGCAGTACTTC. Amino acids: CASKRDYEQYF.

This chain connects TRBV19 to TRBJ1-3; D is unclear. The CDR3 runs to 14 residues. Trimming took off 6 bases at V and 3 bases at J, with 12 bases between the two ends. Germline V gene sequence: CDR1 LNHDA, CDR2 SQIVND (reference sequence). CDR3 in DNA: TGTGCCAGTAGCCGCGGGATAATTGGAAACACCATATATTTT. It codes for CASSRGIIGNTIYF.

The chain employs TRBV9 and TRBJ1-2; the match to TRBD1 covers 7 bases. Germline V lookup: CDR1 SGDLS, CDR2 YYNGEE. CDR3 length equals 15 residues. The junction had 3 bases not matched to a gene; V was cut back by 0 bases and J by 1 base. Here the CDR3 reads CASSVGGTVNYGYTF. CDR3 coding DNA: TGTGCCAGCAGCGTAGGCGGGACAGTTAACTATGGCTACACCTTC. Supplemented by reference TRBV9 and TRBJ1-2, the full variable domain reads DSGVTQTPKHLITATGQRVTLRCSPRSGDLSVYWYQQSLDQGLQFLIQYYNGEERAKGNILERFSAQQFPDLHSELNLSSLELGDSALYFCASSVGGTVNYGYTFGSGTRLTVV.

The chain is built from TRBV15 and TRBJ2-3, with D uncertain. Trimming pared 3 bases from V and 0 bases from J, leaving 4 bases between. Germline values: CDR1 LNHNV, CDR2 YYDKDF (reference sequence). This CDR3 is built from 13 residues. CDR3 bases: TGTGCCACCAGCAGGGACAGCACAGATACGCAGTATTTT. Its translation: CATSRDSTDTQYF. Full variable domain (missing parts from reference TRBV15 and TRBJ2-3): DAMVIQNPRYQVTQFGKPVTLSCSQTLNHNVMYWYQQKSSQAPKLLFHYYDKDFNNEADTPDNFQSRRPNTSFCFLDIRSPGLGDTAMYLCATSRDSTDTQYFGPGTRLTVL.